These 17 T cell receptor beta chains were sequenced from one sample in a study of T-cell reconstitution after alpha-beta-depleted transplantation in children. Using unique molecular identifiers, the investigators prepared the TCRbeta library. TCRdb analysed the PCR reads with MiXCR anew, one entry per CDR3 protein. The table has 240,000 or so distinct CDR3 sequences, 12% seen once. This material consisted of PBMCs from the stem cell graft donor, taken from the stem cell graft. Source of these receptors: a human donor who donated a stem cell graft to a child with acute lymphoblastic leukemia.

This clonotype was seen at least ten times. V is TRBV6-1 and J is TRBJ1-2, with D possibly matching TRBD1 (6 bases). Looked up from germline, CDR1 is MNHNS and CDR2 is SASEGT. The CDR3 has 13 amino acids. V lost 7 bases and J lost 4, with 13 bases in between. CDR3 sequence reads: CASIGRGTYGYTF. For the CDR3, the DNA is TGTGCCAGCATCGGCAGGGGTACCTATGGCTACACCTTC.

The chain uses TRBV3-1 and TRBJ2-1; 8 nucleotides align to TRBD2. The CDR3 sequence is 15 residues long. V lost 3 bases to trimming and J lost 4 bases; unmatched junction nucleotides: 5. Germline V gene data show CDR1 as LGHDT and CDR2 as YNNKEL (reference sequence). DNA for the CDR3: TGTGCCAGCAGCCATTCAGGCGGGGGGTACAATGAGCAGTTCTTC. This translates into CASSHSGGGYNEQFF.

In its sample, this clonotype was seen many times. V usage is TRBV10-3 and J usage is TRBJ2-2; TRBD1 is a possible D gene (6 bases). CDR1 ENHRY and CDR2 SYGVKD come from the germline V gene. The CDR3 is 15 residues long. Written as DNA, the CDR3 is TGTGCGATCGAGGGGGACCGACAAAACACCGGGGAGCTGTTTTTT. Its translation: CAIEGDRQNTGELFF.

At least ten counts were recorded for this clonotype. The rearrangement links TRBV7-2 to TRBJ2-1; 7 positions agree with TRBD1. The germline CDR1 and CDR2 sequences are SGHTA and FQGNSA. The CDR3 length is 11 residues. This CDR3 is CAWGQNNEQFF. CDR3 DNA sequence: TGTGCGTGGGGACAGAACAATGAGCAGTTCTTC.

This clonotype was seen a handful of times. The chain employs TRBV29-1 and TRBJ1-2; D gene unclear. The CDR3 covers 14 residues. CDR1 is SQVTM and CDR2 is ANQGSEA in the germline V gene. V was pared by 0 bases and J by 2 bases, with 10 bases between. The CDR3 sequence: CSVEDRATNYGYTF. As DNA, the CDR3 is TGCAGCGTTGAAGATAGGGCCACGAACTATGGCTACACCTTC. The full variable domain, with the rest looked up from reference TRBV29-1 and TRBJ1-2, is SAVISQKPSRDICQRGTSLTIQCQVDSQVTMMFWYRQQPGQSLTLIATANQGSEATYESGFVIDKFPISRPNLTFSTLTVSNMSPEDSSIYLCSVEDRATNYGYTFGSGTRLTVV.

This clonotype turned up a few times. V gene TRBV24-1 combines with J gene TRBJ2-1; TRBD2 matches 11 bases. The CDR3 extends over 21 amino acids. V lost 4 bases to trimming and J lost 0 bases; unmatched junction nucleotides: 16. Germline V CDR1 and CDR2: KGHDR, SFDVKD. This chain's CDR3 is CATSDFSGRAEERSSYNEQFF. CDR3 in DNA: TGTGCCACCAGTGACTTTAGCGGGAGGGCCGAAGAGAGAAGCTCCTACAATGAGCAGTTCTTC.

This clonotype was detected ten times or more. J is TRBJ2-2 and V is TRBV4-3; D might be TRBD2 (7 bases). The CDR3 has 14 amino acids. Trimming left V 4 bases short and J 8 bases short, with 14 bases between. Germline V lookup: CDR1 LGHNA, CDR2 YSLEER. CDR3 coding DNA: TGCGCCAGCAGCCTTAAGGGGGGGGCAGGGGAGCTGTTTTTT. Its protein is CASSLKGGAGELFF.

Ten or more counts support this clonotype. V usage is TRBV7-8 and J usage is TRBJ1-4; no clear D. Germline CDR1 is SGHVS and CDR2 is FQNEAQ. This CDR3 has 15 residues. The V and J ends lost 3 bases and 8 bases respectively, with 16 bases between them. The CDR3 loop is CASSLTDLPREKLFF. The CDR3 region has the DNA TGTGCCAGCAGCTTGACGGACCTGCCGCGGGAAAAACTGTTTTTT.

This clonotype was found many times. This chain links TRBV2 with TRBJ2-5, with 8 bases fitting TRBD2. There are 15 residues in the CDR3. Unmatched junction bases numbered 7, after V lost 6 bases and J lost 1 base. The V gene's germline CDR1 is SNHLY and CDR2 FYNNEI. The CDR3 sequence: CASRTRSGGQETQYF. The CDR3 bases are TGTGCCAGCAGGACACGGAGCGGGGGCCAAGAGACCCAGTACTTC.

This clonotype has just one count. This sequence may be a read error, since a much larger clone differs from it by one base. This chain joins TRBV29-1 and TRBJ2-7, with D tentatively TRBD1 (7 bases). Trimming shortened V by 6 bases and J by 3 bases, and 18 bases separated the two germline ends. The CDR3 length is 14 residues. The germline gives CDR1 SQVTM, CDR2 ANQGSEA. Here the CDR3 DNA reads TGCAGCGTGGGGGGACAGTCGAGCTGCTACGAGCAGTACTTC. The encoded protein is CSVGGQSSCYEQYF.

This clonotype was seen a handful of times. The chain employs TRBV7-9 and TRBJ2-3, with TRBD2 matching 9 bases. The ends lost 5 bases at V and 2 bases at J; junction bases unmatched: 8. Per the germline V gene, CDR1 is SEHNR and CDR2 is FQNEAQ (reference sequence). The CDR3 has 16 residues. The CDR3, as DNA: TGTGCCAGCAGCCGCGCCGGGACTAGCCTCACAGATACGCAGTATTTT. It encodes CASSRAGTSLTDTQYF.

At least ten counts were recorded for this clonotype. The J gene is TRBJ2-7, the V gene TRBV7-9, with D possibly called TRBD1 or TRBD2 (5 bases each). Germline CDR1 reads SEHNR; CDR2 reads FQNEAQ (reference sequence). This CDR3 is built from 16 residues. V was cut by 5 bases and J by 6 bases, with 23 bases left in between. CDR3 nucleotide sequence: TGTGCCAGCAGCCTATCGCCTGGGGCTATCGAGGGCGAGCAGTACTTC. It is translated as CASSLSPGAIEGEQYF.

The CDR3 DNA is TGTGCCAGCAGCCCCCCGTCAGCGGGATCGCATGAGCAGTACTTC. Amino acid sequence: CASSPPSAGSHEQYF. J is TRBJ2-7 and V is TRBV7-2, with 7 bases that match TRBD2. From germline, CDR1 is SGHTA and CDR2 FQGNSA. Trimming took 5 bases from V and 7 from J; bases not matched to a gene: 14. The CDR3 consists of 15 residues.

This clonotype was counted at least ten times. The chain joins TRBV5-1 to TRBJ2-1; no reliable D call. This CDR3 has 13 amino acids. The V gene's germline CDR1 is SGHRS and CDR2 YFSETQ. V lost 0 bases and J 5 bases, leaving 6 bases between the germline ends. The CDR3 DNA reads as TGCGCCAGCAGCTTGGAGCTGAACAATGAGCAGTTCTTC. It encodes CASSLELNNEQFF.

This clonotype was seen at least ten times. This chain links TRBV5-1 with TRBJ2-1; D gene ambiguous. Germline lookup yields CDR1 SGHRS and CDR2 YFSETQ. Between the trimmed V and J ends, which lost 2 bases and 1 base, there was a span of 13 bases. CDR3 size: 16 residues. The DNA for the CDR3 is TGCGCCAGCAGCTTCGGGCGGTTCGGGTCCTACAATGAGCAGTTCTTC. This sequence encodes CASSFGRFGSYNEQFF.

This clonotype was seen ten or more times. CDR3 region: CASSHQPGQGGEQYF. The DNA for the CDR3 is TGCGCCAGCAGCCATCAGCCGGGACAGGGAGGCGAGCAGTACTTC. The rearrangement uses TRBV5-1 and TRBJ2-7; TRBD1 agrees at 9 bases. The junction had 11 bases not matched to a gene; V was cut back by 4 bases and J by 6 bases. The CDR3 has 15 amino acids. The germline gives CDR1 SGHRS, CDR2 YFSETQ.

In its sample, this clonotype was seen many times. The chain carries TRBV7-3 and TRBJ1-3; possible D gene TRBD1, 6 bases. V lost 3 bases and J lost 0, with 12 bases in between. CDR1 and CDR2 (germline): SGHTA, FQGTGA. The CDR3 has 16 residues. For the CDR3, the DNA is TGTGCCAGCAGCTTGGGGGGCCCGAGCTCTGGAAACACCATATATTTT. Protein: CASSLGGPSSGNTIYF.